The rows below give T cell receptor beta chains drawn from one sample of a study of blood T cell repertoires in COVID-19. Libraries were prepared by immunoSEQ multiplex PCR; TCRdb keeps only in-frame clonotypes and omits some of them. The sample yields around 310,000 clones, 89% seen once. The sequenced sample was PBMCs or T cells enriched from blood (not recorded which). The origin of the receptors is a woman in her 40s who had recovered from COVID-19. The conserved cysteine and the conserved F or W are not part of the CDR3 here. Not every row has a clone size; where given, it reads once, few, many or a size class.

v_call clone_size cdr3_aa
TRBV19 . ASSILAGPPGNEQF
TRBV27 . ASSFSAGGYNEQF
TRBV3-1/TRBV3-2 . ASSQAGGASLPQH
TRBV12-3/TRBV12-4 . ASSPDINYGYT
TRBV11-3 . ASSARGRANEQF
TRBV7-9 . ASSLAGAGTEAF
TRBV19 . ASSWGDGGGREKLF
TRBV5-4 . ASSQDISGNTIY
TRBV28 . ASSLSSDRPLGYT
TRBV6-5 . ASSSPSGGSDEQF
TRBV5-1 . ASSNQGNAIY
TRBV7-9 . ASSSPRLAYEQY
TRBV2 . ASQQGLHQPQH
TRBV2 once ASSWDRGITGELF
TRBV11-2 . ASSLGAQNTEAF
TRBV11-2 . ASSPGNEQF
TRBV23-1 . ASSQWCRGTYNEQF
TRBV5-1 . ASSQIATGGGNTIY
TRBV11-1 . ASSSGQFGSTDTQY
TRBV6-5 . ASSRWTGGQPQH
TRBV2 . ASSELGRGISEQY
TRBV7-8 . ASSLRPRRNNQPQH